The subject of this entry is one T cell receptor beta chain. Its antigen is undetermined. A read error may produce the germline difference seen at one junction end. The length of the CDR3 is 14 residues. CDR1 is SSHAT and CDR2 is FNYEAQ in the germline V gene (reference sequence). Profiled with immunoSEQ multiplex PCR; TCRdb holds only in-frame clones, not every one. The profile shows 130,000 to 150,000 clones, roughly 90% of them singletons. These data are taken from a study of T cell responses to AZD1222 COVID-19 vaccine. Study-wide results and limits: Repertoires were collected only later (after the peak T cell response had occurred). Females outnumbered males among donors, who were mostly white British; clonal diversity was possibly underestimated.

The sample here was peripheral blood, taken 28 days after the second AZD1222 dose. The TCR originated in an adult who received the AZD1222 COVID-19 vaccine. J is TRBJ2-3 and V is TRBV7-7; a weak D match, TRBD1 (6 bases). The CDR3 here is CASSATGMGDTQYF. CDR3 nucleotides: TGTGCTAGCAGCGCGACAGGAATGGGAGATACGCAGTATTTT.